This TCR beta chain emerged from a study of blood T cell repertoires in COVID-19. Clones were read by immunoSEQ multiplex PCR, and TCRdb kept only the in-frame ones, dropping some. Of 77,000 or so clones listed, 70% to 90% are singletons. V trimming: 1 base; J trimming: 6 bases; junction bases outside the gene matches: 10. This CDR3 is built from 18 residues. Germline CDR1 is MDHEN and CDR2 is SYDVKM. The genes are TRBV28 and TRBJ2-2, with 11 positions matching TRBD1. The sequencing input was peripheral blood. The TCR comes from a man between 50 and 59 years old with active COVID-19. Here the CDR3 reads CASSLSSRTGGYPGELFF. The CDR3 DNA is TGTGCCAGCAGTTTATCTTCAAGGACAGGGGGCTACCCCGGGGAGCTGTTTTTT. The full variable domain, rest sourced from reference TRBV28 and TRBJ2-2, is DVKVTQSSRYLVKRTGEKVFLECVQDMDHENMFWYRQDPGLGLRLIYFSYDVKMKEKGDIPEGYSVSREKKERFSLILESASTNQTSMYLCASSLSSRTGGYPGELFFGEGSRLTVL.